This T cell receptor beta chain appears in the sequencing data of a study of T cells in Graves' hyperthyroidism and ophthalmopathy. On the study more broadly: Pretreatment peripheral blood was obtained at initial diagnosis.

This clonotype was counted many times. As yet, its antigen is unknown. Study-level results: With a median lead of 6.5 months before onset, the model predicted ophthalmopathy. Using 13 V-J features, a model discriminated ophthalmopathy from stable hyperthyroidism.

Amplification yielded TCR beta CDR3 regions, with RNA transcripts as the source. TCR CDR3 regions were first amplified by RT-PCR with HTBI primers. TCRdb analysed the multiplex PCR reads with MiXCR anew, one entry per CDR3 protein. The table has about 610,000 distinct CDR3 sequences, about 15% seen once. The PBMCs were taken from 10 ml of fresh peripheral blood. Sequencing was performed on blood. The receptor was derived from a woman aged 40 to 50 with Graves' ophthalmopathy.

The CDR3 DNA reads as TGCGCCAGCAGCACACAGGGTTCCGAGCAGTACTTC. As protein: CASSTQGSEQYF. The genes are TRBV5-1 and TRBJ2-7, with D perhaps TRBD1 (6 bases). Germline lookup yields CDR1 SGHRS and CDR2 YFSETQ. The CDR3 consists of 12 residues. The V and J ends lost 4 bases and 6 bases respectively, with 11 bases between them.